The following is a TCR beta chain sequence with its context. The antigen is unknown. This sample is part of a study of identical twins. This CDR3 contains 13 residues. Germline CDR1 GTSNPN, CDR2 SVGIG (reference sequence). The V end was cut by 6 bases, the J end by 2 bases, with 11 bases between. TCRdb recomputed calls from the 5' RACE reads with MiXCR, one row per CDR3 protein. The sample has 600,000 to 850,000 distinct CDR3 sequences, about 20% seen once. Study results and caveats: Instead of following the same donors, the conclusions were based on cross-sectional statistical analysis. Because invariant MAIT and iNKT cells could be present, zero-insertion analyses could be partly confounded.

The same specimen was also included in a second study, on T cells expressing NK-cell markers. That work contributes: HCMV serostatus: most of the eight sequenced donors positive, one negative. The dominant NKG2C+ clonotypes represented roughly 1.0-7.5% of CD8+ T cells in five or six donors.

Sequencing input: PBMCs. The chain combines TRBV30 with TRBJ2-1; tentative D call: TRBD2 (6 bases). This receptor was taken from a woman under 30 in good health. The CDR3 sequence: CACQRATYNEQFF. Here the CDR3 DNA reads TGTGCCTGTCAGCGGGCAACCTACAATGAGCAGTTCTTC.